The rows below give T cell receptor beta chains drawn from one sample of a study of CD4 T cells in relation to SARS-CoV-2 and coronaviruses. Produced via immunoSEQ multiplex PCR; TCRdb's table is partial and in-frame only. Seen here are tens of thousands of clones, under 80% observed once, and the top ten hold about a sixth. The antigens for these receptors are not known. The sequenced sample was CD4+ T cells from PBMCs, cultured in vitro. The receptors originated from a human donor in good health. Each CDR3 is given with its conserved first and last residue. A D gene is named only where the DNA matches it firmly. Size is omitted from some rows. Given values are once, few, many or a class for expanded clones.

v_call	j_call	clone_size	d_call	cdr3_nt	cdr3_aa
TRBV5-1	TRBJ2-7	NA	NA	TGCGCCAGCAGCTTGGAACGGATGGAGCAGTACTTC	CASSLERMEQYF
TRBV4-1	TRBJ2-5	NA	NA	TGCGCCAGCAGCCAAGAATGGGACTGGGGAGAGACCCAGTACTTC	CASSQEWDWGETQYF
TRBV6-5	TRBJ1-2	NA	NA	TGTGCCAGCAGGCGCAGCAGTAACTATGGCTACACCTTC	CASRRSSNYGYTF
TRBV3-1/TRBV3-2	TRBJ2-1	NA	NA	TGTGCCAGCAGCCCGGATCGGGGCACTTACAATGAGCAGTTCTTC	CASSPDRGTYNEQFF
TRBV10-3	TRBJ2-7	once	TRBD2	TGTGCCATCAGTGAGGGTAGCGGGACGTCTGACGAGCAGTACTTC	CAISEGSGTSDEQYF
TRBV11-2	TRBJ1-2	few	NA	TGTGCCAGCAGCCCGGACTCATATGGCTACACCTTC	CASSPDSYGYTF
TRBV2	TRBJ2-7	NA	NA	TGTGCCAGCACTGTTTTGGGCTCGGATACGGAGCAGTACTTC	CASTVLGSDTEQYF
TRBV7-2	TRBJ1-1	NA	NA	TGTGCCAGCAGCCAAACCGGGACTATAACTGAAGCTTTCTTT	CASSQTGTITEAFF
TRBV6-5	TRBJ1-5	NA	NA	TGTGCCAGCAGTTACTCCGACACCAGACTTCAGCCCCAGCATTTT	CASSYSDTRLQPQHF
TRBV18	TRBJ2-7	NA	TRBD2	TGTGCCAGCTCACCAGACCGGGGAGGGTACGAGCAGTACTTC	CASSPDRGGYEQYF
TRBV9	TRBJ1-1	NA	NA	TGTGCCAGCAGCGTAGGGGGGGGGCAGGGTGAAGCTTTCTTT	CASSVGGGQGEAFF
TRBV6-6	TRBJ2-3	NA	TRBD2	TGTGCCAGCAGACAAGGGCCGGAGCGGGGAGATACGCAGTATTTT	CASRQGPERGDTQYF
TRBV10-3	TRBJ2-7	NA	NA	TGTGCCATCAGTCGGGGCAATAATGGCCGCGGACGGATCTACGAGCAGTACTTC	CAISRGNNGRGRIYEQYF
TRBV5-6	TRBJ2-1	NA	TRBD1	TGTGCCAGCAGCTTACCACAGGGGGGTCGTGAGCAGTTCTTC	CASSLPQGGREQFF
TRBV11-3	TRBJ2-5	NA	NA	TGTGCCAGCAGCTTATCCCTCGGGGAGACCCAGTACTTC	CASSLSLGETQYF
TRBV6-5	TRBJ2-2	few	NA	TGTGCCAGCATCTCAGACAGGCCCACCGGGGAGCTGTTTTTT	CASISDRPTGELFF
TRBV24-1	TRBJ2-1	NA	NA	TGTGCCACCAGTGAAGGGGGATCCTACAATGAGCAGTTCTTC	CATSEGGSYNEQFF
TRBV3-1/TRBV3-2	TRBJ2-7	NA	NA	TGTGCCAGCAGCCTAGCTGATTCCTACGAGCAGTACTTC	CASSLADSYEQYF
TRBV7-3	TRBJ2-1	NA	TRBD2	TGTGCCAGCAGCTCCCGGACTAGCGGACTTTACAATGAGCAGTTCTTC	CASSSRTSGLYNEQFF
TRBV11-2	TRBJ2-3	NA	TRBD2	TGTGCCAGCAGCTACCGAGGTAGCGGGAGGGCCGCAGATACGCAGTATTTT	CASSYRGSGRAADTQYF
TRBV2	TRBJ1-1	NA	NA	TGTGCCAGCAGTCTGGACAGTAACACTGAAGCTTTCTTT	CASSLDSNTEAFF
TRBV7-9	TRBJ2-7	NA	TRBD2	TGTGCCAGCAGCACAGGACTAGCGGGGGGCCTCTCCTACGAGCAGTACTTC	CASSTGLAGGLSYEQYF
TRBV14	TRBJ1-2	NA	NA	TGTGCCAGCAGCAGAGATCAGGGAAAGGATGGCTACACCTTC	CASSRDQGKDGYTF
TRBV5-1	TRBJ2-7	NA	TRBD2	TGCGCCAGCAGCTTGGCCTTCAGCGGGACCTACGAGCAGTACTTC	CASSLAFSGTYEQYF
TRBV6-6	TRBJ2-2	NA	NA	TGTGCCAGCAGTTCGGGTGACGGGGAGCTGTTTTTT	CASSSGDGELFF
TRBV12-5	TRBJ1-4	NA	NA	TGTGCTAGTGGTCACAAGACCGAAAGACTGTTTTTT	CASGHKTERLFF
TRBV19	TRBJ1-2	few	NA	TGTGCCAGTAACACAGGGTCCTGGCGCTACACCTTC	CASNTGSWRYTF
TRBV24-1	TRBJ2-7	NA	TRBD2	TGTGCCACCAGTGACCGGGGACTAGCGGGAGATTACGAGCAGTACTTC	CATSDRGLAGDYEQYF
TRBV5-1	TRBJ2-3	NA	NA	TGCGCCAGCAGCTTGGCTACGGGAGCAGATACGCAGTATTTT	CASSLATGADTQYF
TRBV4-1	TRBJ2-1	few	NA	TGCGCCAGCAGCCAAGTCGGCGGGTTCTCCTACAATGAGCAGTTCTTC	CASSQVGGFSYNEQFF
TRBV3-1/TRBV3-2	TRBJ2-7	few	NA	TGTGCCAGCAGCCTCCAAGGGACCGTTAAGTTAACCGAGCAGTACTTC	CASSLQGTVKLTEQYF
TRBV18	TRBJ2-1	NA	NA	TGTGCCAGCTCATTACCGAAGGACTCCTACAATGAGCAGTTCTTC	CASSLPKDSYNEQFF
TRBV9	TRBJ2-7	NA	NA	TGTGCCAGCAGTGGAGACGGGTTCTCAGACAAGCAGTACTTC	CASSGDGFSDKQYF
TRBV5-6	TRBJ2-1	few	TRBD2	TGTGCCAGCAGCCTGCTAGCGGGAGATTGGGCCAATGAGCAGTTCTTC	CASSLLAGDWANEQFF
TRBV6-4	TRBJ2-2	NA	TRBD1	TGTGCCAGCAGCGACAGGGGGGATACCGGGGAGCTGTTTTTT	CASSDRGDTGELFF
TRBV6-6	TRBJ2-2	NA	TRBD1	TGTGCCAGCAGAACTGGGACAGCGAACACCGGGGAGCTGTTTTTT	CASRTGTANTGELFF
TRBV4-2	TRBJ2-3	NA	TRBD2	TGTGCCAGCAGCCAAGTACTAGCGGGAGGGTCGGATACGCAGTATTTT	CASSQVLAGGSDTQYF
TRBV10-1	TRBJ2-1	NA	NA	TGCGCCAGCAGTGGCGAAAGGACAGCCAATGAGCAGTTCTTC	CASSGERTANEQFF
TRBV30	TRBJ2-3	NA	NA	TGTGCCTGGACCGATCTGGGCCAGCGTGCGTATTTT	CAWTDLGQRAYF
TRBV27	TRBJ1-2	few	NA	TGTGCCAGCAGCCCACTACAGGGAGACTATGGCTACACCTTC	CASSPLQGDYGYTF
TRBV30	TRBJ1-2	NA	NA	TGTGCCTGGAGTGTGGCGGAAGAATTATGGGGCTACACCTTC	CAWSVAEELWGYTF
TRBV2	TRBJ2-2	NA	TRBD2	TGTGCCAGCAGTGAATTGGGTAGCGGGAGTACCGGGAAGCTGTTTTTT	CASSELGSGSTGKLFF
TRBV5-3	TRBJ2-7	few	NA	TGTGCCAGAAGCTTGTGTCACTCCTACGAGCAGTACTTC	CARSLCHSYEQYF
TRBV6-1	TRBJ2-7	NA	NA	TGTGCCAGCAGTGAAGCGCCGACTCCCTCCCACGAGCAGTACTTC	CASSEAPTPSHEQYF
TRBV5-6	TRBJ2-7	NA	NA	TGTGCCAGCAGCCCTCTCCGGCGGGGCAGCTCCTACGAGCAGTACTTC	CASSPLRRGSSYEQYF
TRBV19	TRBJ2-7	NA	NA	TGTGCCAGTAGTAGGACCGAAAAGAACGAGCAGTACTTC	CASSRTEKNEQYF
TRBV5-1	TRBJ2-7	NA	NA	TGCGCCAGCAGCTTGGCCAGGGCTGGCGGCGAGCAGTACTTC	CASSLARAGGEQYF
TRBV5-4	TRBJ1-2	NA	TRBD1	TGTGCCAGCAGCTCTTCCGGGACAGTCTATGGCTACACCTTC	CASSSSGTVYGYTF
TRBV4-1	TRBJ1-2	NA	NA	TGCGCCAGCAGCCAAGATGGGAGGGACGGCGGCTACACCTTC	CASSQDGRDGGYTF
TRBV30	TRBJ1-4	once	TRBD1	TGTGCCTGGAGTGCGGTCGGCAGGGGGACTAATGAAAAACTGTTTTTT	CAWSAVGRGTNEKLFF
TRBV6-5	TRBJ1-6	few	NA	TGTGCCACGAGGGCGGGCAGCAATAATTCACCCCTCCACTTT	CATRAGSNNSPLHF
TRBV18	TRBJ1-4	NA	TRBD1	TGTGCCAGCTCTTCCGGGACAGGGCAAGAAAAACTGTTTTTT	CASSSGTGQEKLFF
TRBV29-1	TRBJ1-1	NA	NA	TGCAGCGTTGATTCCAGGCCTGGGACTGAAGCTTTCTTT	CSVDSRPGTEAFF
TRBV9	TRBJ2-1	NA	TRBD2	TGTGCCAGCAGCGTGGGACTAGCGGGCGGCCGACGGCTGTTCTTC	CASSVGLAGGRRLFF
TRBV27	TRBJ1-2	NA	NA	TGTGCCAGCAGTTTATCAGGGAACTATGGCTACACCTTC	CASSLSGNYGYTF
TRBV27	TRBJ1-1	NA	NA	TGTGCCAGCAGTTTAGGTGGGACAAATACAGTGAAGAACACTGAAGCTTTCTTT	CASSLGGTNTVKNTEAFF
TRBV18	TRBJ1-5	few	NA	TGTGCCAGCTCACCACGGGCAGGGGCAAATCAGCCCCAGCATTTT	CASSPRAGANQPQHF